The 7 T cell receptor beta chains presented below share a single source sample, sequenced in a study of beta chain features in type 1 diabetes. General study points: When Type 1 diabetes patients were examined, their TCRB CDR3s proved moderately but significantly shorter in all four CD4+ subsets.

For these TCRs, the target antigens are not known. TCRB transcripts that were expressed got sequenced, as all of the isolated RNA had been reverse transcribed. Produced via immunoSEQ multiplex PCR; TCRdb's table is partial and in-frame only. The sample includes tens of thousands of clones, 40% to 60% of them seen just once. The sequenced material came from Tregs from blood. The receptors stem from a woman in her forties with type 1 diabetes.

In DNA form, the CDR3 reads TGTGCCAGCAGCGCCCAGGGGGGCTATGGCTACACCTTC. Its translation is CASSAQGGYGYTF. The V gene is TRBV9, the J gene TRBJ1-2; the match to TRBD1 covers 7 bases. Losses at the gene ends were 3 bases for V and 4 bases for J; bases not matched to a gene: 3. The CDR3 has 13 amino acids. Germline CDR1 is SGDLS and CDR2 is YYNGEE.

This chain uses TRBV10-3 with TRBJ1-1; 10 bases fit TRBD1. V gave up 6 bases and J gave up 6 bases; unmatched junction bases: 7. This CDR3 contains 14 residues. Per the germline V gene, CDR1 is ENHRY and CDR2 is SYGVKD. CDR3 nucleotide sequence: TGTGCCATCAGCGGACAGGGGGGTCGCCCTGAAGCTTTCTTT. It encodes CAISGQGGRPEAFF.

This sequence joins TRBV30 and TRBJ2-3; no clear D gene. This CDR3 has 12 residues. V lost 3 bases and J lost 4, with 8 bases in between. The germline CDR1 and CDR2 sequences are GTSNPN and SVGIG (reference sequence). The CDR3 spells CAWRVEADTQYF. CDR3 nucleotide sequence: TGTGCCTGGAGGGTAGAGGCAGATACGCAGTATTTT.

The chain joins TRBV7-2 to TRBJ1-1; TRBD1 is a possible D gene (6 bases). The V end was cut by 1 base, the J end by 1 base, with 16 bases between. This CDR3 is built from 17 residues. Germline CDR1 is SGHTA and CDR2 is FQGNSA. CDR3 protein: CASSLGGGKGANTEAFF. The CDR3 DNA reads TGTGCCAGCAGCTTAGGGGGGGGCAAAGGGGCGAACACTGAAGCTTTCTTT.

This clone was found once. The chain combines TRBV5-1 with TRBJ2-7; D gene unclear. The CDR3 has 13 residues. Germline CDR1 and CDR2: SGHRS and YFSETQ. Between the trimmed V and J ends, which lost 2 bases and 2 bases, there was a span of 8 bases. In nucleotides, the CDR3 is TGCGCCAGCAGCTTTGGCCGGGCCTACGAGCAGTACTTC. Protein: CASSFGRAYEQYF.

V is TRBV5-1 and J is TRBJ2-1, with 8 bases fitting TRBD2. The junction had 15 bases not matched to a gene; V was cut back by 6 bases and J by 7 bases. Germline assignment: CDR1 SGHRS and CDR2 YFSETQ. The CDR3 covers 16 residues. CDR3 sequence: CASTGGSGNLENEQFF. The CDR3 DNA follows: TGCGCCAGCACCGGGGGTAGCGGGAACCTCGAAAATGAGCAGTTCTTC.

The chain combines TRBV5-1 with TRBJ2-1; no reliable D call. The CDR3 spans 13 residues. Germline V gene lookup returns CDR1 SGHRS and CDR2 YFSETQ. V was cut by 2 bases and J by 6 bases, with 9 bases left in between. This CDR3 reads CASSFASLNEQFF. CDR3 DNA sequence: TGCGCCAGCAGCTTCGCTAGTCTCAATGAGCAGTTCTTC.